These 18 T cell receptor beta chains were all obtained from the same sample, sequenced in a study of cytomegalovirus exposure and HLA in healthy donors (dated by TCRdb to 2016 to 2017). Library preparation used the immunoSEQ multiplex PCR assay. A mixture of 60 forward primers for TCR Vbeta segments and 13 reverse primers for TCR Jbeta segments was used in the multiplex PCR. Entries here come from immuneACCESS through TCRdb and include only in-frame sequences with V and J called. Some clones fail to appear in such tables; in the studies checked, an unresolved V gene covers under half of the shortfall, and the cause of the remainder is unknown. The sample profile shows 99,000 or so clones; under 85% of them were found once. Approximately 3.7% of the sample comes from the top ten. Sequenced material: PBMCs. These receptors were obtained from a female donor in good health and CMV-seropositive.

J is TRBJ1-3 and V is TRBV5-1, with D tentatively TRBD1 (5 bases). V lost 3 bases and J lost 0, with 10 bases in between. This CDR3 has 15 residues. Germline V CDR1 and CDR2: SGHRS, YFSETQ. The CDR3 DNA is TGCGCCAGCAGCTCGACAGCTCACTCTGGAAACACCATATATTTT. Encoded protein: CASSSTAHSGNTIYF.

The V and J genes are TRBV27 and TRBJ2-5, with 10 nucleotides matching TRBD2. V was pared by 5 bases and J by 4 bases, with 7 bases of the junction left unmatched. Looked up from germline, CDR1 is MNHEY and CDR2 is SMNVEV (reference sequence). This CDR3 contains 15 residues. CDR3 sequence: CASSRGASGGETQYF. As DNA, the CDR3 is TGTGCCAGCAGTCGGGGGGCTAGCGGGGGAGAGACCCAGTACTTC.

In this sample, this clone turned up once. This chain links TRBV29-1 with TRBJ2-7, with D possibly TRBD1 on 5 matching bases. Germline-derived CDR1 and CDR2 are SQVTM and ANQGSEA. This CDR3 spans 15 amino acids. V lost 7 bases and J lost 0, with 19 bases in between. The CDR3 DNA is TGCAGCGCGGCGGTCCCGAAGGGGTTCTCCTACGAGCAGTACTTC. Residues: CSAAVPKGFSYEQYF.

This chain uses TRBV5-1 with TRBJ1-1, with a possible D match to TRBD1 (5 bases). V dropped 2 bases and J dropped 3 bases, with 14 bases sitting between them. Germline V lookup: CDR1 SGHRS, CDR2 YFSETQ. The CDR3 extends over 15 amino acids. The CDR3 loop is CASSFSRVVDTEAFF. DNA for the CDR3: TGCGCCAGCAGCTTTTCCAGGGTAGTGGACACTGAAGCTTTCTTT.

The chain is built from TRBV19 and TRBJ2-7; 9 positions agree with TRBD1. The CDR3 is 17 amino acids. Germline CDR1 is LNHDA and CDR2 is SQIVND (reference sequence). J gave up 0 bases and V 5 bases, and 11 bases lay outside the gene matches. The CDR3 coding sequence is TGTGCCAGTAGTGTCCGCCGGGGACAGGGCAACTCCTACGAGCAGTACTTC. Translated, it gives CASSVRRGQGNSYEQYF.

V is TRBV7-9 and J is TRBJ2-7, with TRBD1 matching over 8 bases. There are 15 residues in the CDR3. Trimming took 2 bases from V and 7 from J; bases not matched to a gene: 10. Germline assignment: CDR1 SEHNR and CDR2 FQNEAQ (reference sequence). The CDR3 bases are TGTGCCAGCAGCTTACGACGGACAGGGTCATTTGAGCAGTACTTC. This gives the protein CASSLRRTGSFEQYF.

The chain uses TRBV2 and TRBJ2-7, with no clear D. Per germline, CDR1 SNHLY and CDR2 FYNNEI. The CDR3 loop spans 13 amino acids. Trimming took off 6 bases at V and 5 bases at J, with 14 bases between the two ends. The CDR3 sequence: CASSPLRYDEQYF. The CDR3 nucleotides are TGTGCCAGCAGCCCATTACGCTACGACGAGCAGTACTTC.

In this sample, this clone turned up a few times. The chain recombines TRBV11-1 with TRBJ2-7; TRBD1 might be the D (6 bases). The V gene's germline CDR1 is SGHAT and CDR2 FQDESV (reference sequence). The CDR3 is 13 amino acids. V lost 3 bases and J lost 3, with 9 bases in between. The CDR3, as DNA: TGTGCCAGCAGCTTTCTACAGGGCTACGAGCAGTACTTC. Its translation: CASSFLQGYEQYF.

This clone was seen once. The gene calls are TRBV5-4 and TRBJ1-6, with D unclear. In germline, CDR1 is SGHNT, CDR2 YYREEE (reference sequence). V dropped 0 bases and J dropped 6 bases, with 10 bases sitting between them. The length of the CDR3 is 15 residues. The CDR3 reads CASSLVGSPNSPLHF. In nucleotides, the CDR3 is TGTGCCAGCAGCTTGGTGGGGAGCCCTAATTCACCCCTCCACTTT.

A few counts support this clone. CDR3: CASRLTSGEVYEQYF. The CDR3 region has the DNA TGTGCCAGCAGACTCACTAGCGGGGAGGTCTACGAGCAGTACTTC. The chain has TRBV27 and TRBJ2-7, with 10 bases fitting TRBD2. This CDR3 spans 15 amino acids. The junction had 8 bases not matched to a gene; V was cut back by 6 bases and J by 3 bases. From germline, CDR1 is MNHEY and CDR2 SMNVEV (reference sequence).

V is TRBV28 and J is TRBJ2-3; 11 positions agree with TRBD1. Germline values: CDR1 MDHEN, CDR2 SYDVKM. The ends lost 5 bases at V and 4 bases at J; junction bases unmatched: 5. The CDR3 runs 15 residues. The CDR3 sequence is CASSPPGQGADTQYF. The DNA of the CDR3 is TGTGCCAGCAGTCCGCCGGGACAGGGGGCAGATACGCAGTATTTT.

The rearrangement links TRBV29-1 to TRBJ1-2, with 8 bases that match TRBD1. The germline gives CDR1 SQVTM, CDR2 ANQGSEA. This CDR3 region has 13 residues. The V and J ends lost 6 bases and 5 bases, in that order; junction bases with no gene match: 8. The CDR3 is CSVAGTGEYGYTF. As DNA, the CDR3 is TGCAGCGTGGCCGGGACAGGCGAGTATGGCTACACCTTC.

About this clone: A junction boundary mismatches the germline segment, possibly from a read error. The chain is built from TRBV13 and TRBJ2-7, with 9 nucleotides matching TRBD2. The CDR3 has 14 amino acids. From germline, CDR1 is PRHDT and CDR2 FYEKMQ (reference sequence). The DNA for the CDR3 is TGTGCCAGCAGCTTACGCGGGGGGGCCTACGAGCAGTGCTTC. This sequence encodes CASSLRGGAYEQCF.

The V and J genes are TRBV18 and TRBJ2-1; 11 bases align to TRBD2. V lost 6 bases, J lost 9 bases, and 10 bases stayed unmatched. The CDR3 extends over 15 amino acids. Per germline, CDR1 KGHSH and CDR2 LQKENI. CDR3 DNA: TGTGCCAGCTCTCCAACTAGCGGGAGTACGGGTGAGCAGTTCTTC. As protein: CASSPTSGSTGEQFF.

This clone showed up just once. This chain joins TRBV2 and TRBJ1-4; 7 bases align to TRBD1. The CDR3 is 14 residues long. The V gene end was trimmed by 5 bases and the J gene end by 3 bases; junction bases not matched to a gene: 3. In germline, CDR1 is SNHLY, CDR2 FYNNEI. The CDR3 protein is CASSSDRPNEKLFF. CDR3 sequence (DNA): TGTGCCAGCAGTTCGGACAGGCCTAATGAAAAACTGTTTTTT.

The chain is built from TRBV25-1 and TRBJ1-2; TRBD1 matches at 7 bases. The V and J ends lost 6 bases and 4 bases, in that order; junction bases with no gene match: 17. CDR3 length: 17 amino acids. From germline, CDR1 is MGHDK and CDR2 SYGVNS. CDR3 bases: TGTGCCAGCAGCCCCGGGGTCTTCAGACCAGGGGGCTATGGCTACACCTTC. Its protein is CASSPGVFRPGGYGYTF.

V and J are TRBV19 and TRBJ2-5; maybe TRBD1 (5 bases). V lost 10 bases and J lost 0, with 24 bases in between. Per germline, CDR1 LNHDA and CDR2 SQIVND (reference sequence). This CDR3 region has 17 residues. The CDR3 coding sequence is TGTGCCACCGCAAGGGGCGACGGTTTTCCATACCAAGAGACCCAGTACTTC. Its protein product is CATARGDGFPYQETQYF.

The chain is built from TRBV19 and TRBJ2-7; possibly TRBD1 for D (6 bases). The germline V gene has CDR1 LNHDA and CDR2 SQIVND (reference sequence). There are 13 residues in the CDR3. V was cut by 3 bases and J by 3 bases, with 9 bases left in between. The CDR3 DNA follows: TGTGCCAGTAGTATCCAACAGGGCTACGAGCAGTACTTC. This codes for CASSIQQGYEQYF.